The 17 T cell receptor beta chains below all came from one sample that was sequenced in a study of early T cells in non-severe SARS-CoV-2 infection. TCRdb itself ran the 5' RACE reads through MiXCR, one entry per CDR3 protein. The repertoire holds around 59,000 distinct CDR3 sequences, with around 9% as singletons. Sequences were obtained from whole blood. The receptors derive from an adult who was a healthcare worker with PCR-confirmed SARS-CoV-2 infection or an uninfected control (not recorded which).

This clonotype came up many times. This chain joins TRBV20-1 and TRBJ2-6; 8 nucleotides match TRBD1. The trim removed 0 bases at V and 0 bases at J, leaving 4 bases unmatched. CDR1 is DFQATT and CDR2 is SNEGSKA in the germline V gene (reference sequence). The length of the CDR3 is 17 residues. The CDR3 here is CSARERTGSSGANVLTF. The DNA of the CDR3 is TGCAGTGCTAGAGAAAGGACAGGGAGCTCTGGGGCCAACGTCCTGACTTTC.

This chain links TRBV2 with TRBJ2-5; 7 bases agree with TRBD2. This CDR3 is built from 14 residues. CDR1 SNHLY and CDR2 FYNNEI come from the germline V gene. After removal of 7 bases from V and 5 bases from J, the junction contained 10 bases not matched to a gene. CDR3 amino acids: CASKGAAGSETQYF. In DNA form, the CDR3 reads TGTGCCAGCAAGGGCGCAGCGGGATCTGAGACCCAGTACTTC.

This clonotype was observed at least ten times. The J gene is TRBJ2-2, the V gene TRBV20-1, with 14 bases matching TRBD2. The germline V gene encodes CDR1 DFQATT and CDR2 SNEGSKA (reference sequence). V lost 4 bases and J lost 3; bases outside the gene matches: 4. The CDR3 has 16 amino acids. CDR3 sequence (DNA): TGCAGTGCTAAGGGACTAGCGGGAGAGTACACCGGGGAGCTGTTTTTT. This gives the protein CSAKGLAGEYTGELFF.

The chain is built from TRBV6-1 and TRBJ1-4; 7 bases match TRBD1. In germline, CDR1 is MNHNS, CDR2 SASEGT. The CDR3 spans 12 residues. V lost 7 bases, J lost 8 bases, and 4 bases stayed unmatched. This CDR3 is CASIQGGEKLFF. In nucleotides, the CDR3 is TGTGCCAGCATCCAGGGGGGAGAAAAACTGTTTTTT.

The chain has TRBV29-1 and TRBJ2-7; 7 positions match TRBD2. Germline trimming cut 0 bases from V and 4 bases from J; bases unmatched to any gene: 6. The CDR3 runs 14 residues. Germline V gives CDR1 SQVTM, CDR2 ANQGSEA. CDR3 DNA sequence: TGCAGCGTTGAAGAAGCTAGCGGACCTTACGAGCAGTACTTC. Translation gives CSVEEASGPYEQYF.

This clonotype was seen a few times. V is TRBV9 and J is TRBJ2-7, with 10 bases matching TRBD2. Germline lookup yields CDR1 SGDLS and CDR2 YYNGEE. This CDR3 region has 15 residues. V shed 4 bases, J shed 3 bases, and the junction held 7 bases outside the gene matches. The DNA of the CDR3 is TGTGCCAGCAGCCGAGCAGCGGGAGGGAGCTACGAGCAGTACTTC. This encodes CASSRAAGGSYEQYF.

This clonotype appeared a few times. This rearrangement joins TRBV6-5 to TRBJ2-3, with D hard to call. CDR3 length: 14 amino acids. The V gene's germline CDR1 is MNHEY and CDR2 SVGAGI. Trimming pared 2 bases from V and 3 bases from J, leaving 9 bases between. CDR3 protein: CASSYRDGTDTQYF. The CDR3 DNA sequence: TGTGCCAGCAGTTACAGGGATGGGACAGATACGCAGTATTTT.

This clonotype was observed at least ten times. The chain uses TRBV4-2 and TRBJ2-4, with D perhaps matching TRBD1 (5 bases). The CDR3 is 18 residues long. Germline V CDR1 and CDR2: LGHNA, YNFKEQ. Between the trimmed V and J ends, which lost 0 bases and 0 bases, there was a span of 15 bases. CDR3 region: CASSQDLGRALAKNIQYF. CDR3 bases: TGTGCCAGCAGCCAAGATCTTGGCAGGGCCCTAGCCAAAAACATTCAGTACTTC.

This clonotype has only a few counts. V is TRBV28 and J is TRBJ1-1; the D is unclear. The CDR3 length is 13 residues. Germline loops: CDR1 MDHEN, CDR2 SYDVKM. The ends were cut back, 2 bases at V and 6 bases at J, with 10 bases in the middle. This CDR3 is CASSLIPESEAFF. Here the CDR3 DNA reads TGTGCCAGCAGTTTAATCCCGGAATCTGAAGCTTTCTTT.

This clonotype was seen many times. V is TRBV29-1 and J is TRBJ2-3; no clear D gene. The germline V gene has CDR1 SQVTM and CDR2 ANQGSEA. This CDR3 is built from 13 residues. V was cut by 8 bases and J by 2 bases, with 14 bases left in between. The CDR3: CSLKDGNTDTQYF. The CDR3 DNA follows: TGCAGCCTGAAGGATGGGAACACAGATACGCAGTATTTT.

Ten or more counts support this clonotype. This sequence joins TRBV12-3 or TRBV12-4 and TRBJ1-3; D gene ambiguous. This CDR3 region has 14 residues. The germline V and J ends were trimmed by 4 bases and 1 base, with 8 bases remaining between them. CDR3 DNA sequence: TGTGCCAGCAGTTCCTCCTTGTCTGGAAACACCATATATTTT. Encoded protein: CASSSSLSGNTIYF.

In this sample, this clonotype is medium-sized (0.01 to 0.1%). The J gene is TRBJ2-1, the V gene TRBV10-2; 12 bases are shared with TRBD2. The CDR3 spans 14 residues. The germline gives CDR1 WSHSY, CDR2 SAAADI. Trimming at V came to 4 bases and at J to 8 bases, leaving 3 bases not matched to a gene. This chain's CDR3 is CASSAGLAGYEQFF. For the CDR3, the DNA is TGCGCCAGCAGTGCGGGACTAGCGGGTTATGAGCAGTTCTTC.

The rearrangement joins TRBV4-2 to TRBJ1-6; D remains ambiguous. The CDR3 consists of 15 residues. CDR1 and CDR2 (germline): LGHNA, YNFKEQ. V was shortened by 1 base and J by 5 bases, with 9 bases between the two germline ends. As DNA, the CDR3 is TGTGCCAGCAGCCAAGGGCCGATGAATAATTCACCCCTCCACTTT. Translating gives CASSQGPMNNSPLHF.

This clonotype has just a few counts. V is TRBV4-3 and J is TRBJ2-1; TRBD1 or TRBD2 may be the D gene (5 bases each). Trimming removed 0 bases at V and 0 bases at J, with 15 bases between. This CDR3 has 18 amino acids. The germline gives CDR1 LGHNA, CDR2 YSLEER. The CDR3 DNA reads TGCGCCAGCAGCCAAGACCCCCCCGCAGGGAGCTCCTACAATGAGCAGTTCTTC. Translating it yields CASSQDPPAGSSYNEQFF.

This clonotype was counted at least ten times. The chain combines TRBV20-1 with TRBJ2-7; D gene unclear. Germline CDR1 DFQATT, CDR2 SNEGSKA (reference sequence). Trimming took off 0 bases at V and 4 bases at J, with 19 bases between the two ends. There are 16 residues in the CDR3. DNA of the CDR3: TGCAGTGCTAGAGATACGTTTCTTAATCGGTTTTACGAGCAGTACTTC. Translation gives CSARDTFLNRFYEQYF.

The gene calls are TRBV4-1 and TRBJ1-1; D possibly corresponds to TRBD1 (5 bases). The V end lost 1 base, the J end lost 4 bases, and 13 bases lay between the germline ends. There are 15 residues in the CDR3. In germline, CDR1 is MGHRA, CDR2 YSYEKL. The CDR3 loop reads CASSQGQNPFTEAFF. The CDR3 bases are TGCGCCAGCAGCCAAGGACAGAATCCCTTCACTGAAGCTTTCTTT.

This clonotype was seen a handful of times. CDR3 nucleotides: TGCGCCAGCAGCTTGGCACCAGCGGGAACGGTTGAGACCCAGTACTTC. It yields the protein CASSLAPAGTVETQYF. The chain couples TRBV5-1 to TRBJ2-5, with TRBD2 matching over 7 bases. The V gene's germline CDR1 is SGHRS and CDR2 YFSETQ. The CDR3 is made up of 16 amino acids. V was pared by 0 bases and J by 5 bases, with 10 bases of the junction left unmatched. Complete variable domain (other parts from reference TRBV5-1 and TRBJ2-5): KAGVTQTPRYLIKTRGQQVTLSCSPISGHRSVSWYQQTPGQGLQFLFEYFSETQRNKGNFPGRFSGRQFSNSRSEMNVSTLELGDSALYLCASSLAPAGTVETQYFGPGTRLLVL.